This TCR beta chain was captured by sequencing in a study of cytomegalovirus exposure and HLA in healthy donors. This clone was detected only once. 13 Jbeta primers and 60 Vbeta primers were used for the PCR. The assay was immunoSEQ multiplex PCR, and TCRdb's table has in-frame clones only and misses some. The sample holds some 190,000 clones, around 81% seen once. V lost 0 bases and J 0 bases, leaving 15 bases between the germline ends. Germline assignment: CDR1 LGHNA and CDR2 YNFKEQ. This CDR3 comprises 18 residues. Input material: PBMCs. The chain links TRBV4-2 to TRBJ2-1, with D possibly TRBD1 on 6 matching bases. The sequence was collected from a man aged 18 to 30 in good health and CMV-seronegative. In DNA form, the CDR3 reads TGTGCCAGCAGCCAAGATCCTGGGGGCACTCGCTCCTACAATGAGCAGTTCTTC. This encodes CASSQDPGGTRSYNEQFF.